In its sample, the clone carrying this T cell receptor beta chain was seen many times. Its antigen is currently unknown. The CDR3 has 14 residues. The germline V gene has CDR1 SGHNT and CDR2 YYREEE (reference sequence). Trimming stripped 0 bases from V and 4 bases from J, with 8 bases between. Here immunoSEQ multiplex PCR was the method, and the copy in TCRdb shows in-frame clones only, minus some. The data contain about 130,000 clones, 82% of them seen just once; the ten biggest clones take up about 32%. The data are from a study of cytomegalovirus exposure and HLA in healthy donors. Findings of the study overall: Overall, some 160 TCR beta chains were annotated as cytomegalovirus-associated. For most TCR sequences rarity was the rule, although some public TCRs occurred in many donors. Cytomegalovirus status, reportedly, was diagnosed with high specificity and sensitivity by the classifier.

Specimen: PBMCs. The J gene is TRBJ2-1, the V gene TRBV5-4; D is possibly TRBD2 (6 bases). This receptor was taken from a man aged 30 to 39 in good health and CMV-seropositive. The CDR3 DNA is TGTGCCAGCAGCTTGGTAGCGGAGTACAATGAGCAGTTCTTC. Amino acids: CASSLVAEYNEQFF.